This entry lists 22 T cell receptor beta chains sequenced from one sample in a study of T cell responses to AZD1222 COVID-19 vaccine. The protocol was immunoSEQ multiplex PCR, while the TCRdb copy is restricted to in-frame clones and leaves out a portion. The sample lists 100,000 to 150,000 clones, roughly 90% occurring once. The material was peripheral blood, obtained on day 0 of AZD1222 vaccination. These receptors came from an adult in good health.

The rearrangement joins TRBV3-1 (or the pseudogene TRBV3-2) to TRBJ2-1, with 7 bases aligning to TRBD1. The V gene end was trimmed by 4 bases and the J gene end by 5 bases; junction bases not matched to a gene: 8. The CDR3 has 15 residues. Germline V gene data show CDR1 as LGHDT and CDR2 as YNNKEL (reference sequence). The CDR3 spells CASSPDRVDHNEQFF. The CDR3, as DNA: TGTGCCAGCAGCCCCGACAGGGTAGACCACAATGAGCAGTTCTTC.

This chain joins TRBV28 and TRBJ1-3; D is unresolved. CDR3 length equals 14 residues. V lost 6 bases to trimming and J lost 1 base, with 10 bases between them. CDR1 is MDHEN, CDR2 SYDVKM, per germline. The CDR3 nucleotides read TGTGCCAGCAGATCATCAGTTTCTGGAAACACCATATATTTT. As protein: CASRSSVSGNTIYF. The complete variable domain, with remaining parts taken from reference TRBV28 and TRBJ1-3, reads DVKVTQSSRYLVKRTGEKVFLECVQDMDHENMFWYRQDPGLGLRLIYFSYDVKMKEKGDIPEGYSVSREKKERFSLILESASTNQTSMYLCASRSSVSGNTIYFGEGSWLTVV.

This rearrangement joins TRBV25-1 to TRBJ2-7, with D uncertain. CDR1 and CDR2 (germline): MGHDK, SYGVNS. CDR3 length: 14 residues. V lost 3 bases, J lost 3 bases, and 12 bases lay in between. The DNA of the CDR3 is TGTGCCAGCAGTGATAGTGGACGGATCTACGAGCAGTACTTC. Amino acid sequence: CASSDSGRIYEQYF.

V and J are TRBV10-1 and TRBJ1-5; no reliable D call. CDR1 is WNHNN and CDR2 is SYGVQD in the germline V gene (reference sequence). This CDR3 comprises 12 residues. V was trimmed by 8 bases and J by 6 bases, leaving 11 bases between them. CDR3 in amino acids: CASPRTAQPQHF. The CDR3 DNA follows: TGCGCCAGCCCAAGAACGGCTCAGCCCCAGCATTTT.

This sequence joins TRBV28 and TRBJ1-1, with 7 positions matching TRBD1. The CDR3 covers 13 residues. J lost 10 bases, V lost 7 bases, and 12 bases had no gene match. CDR1 is MDHEN, CDR2 SYDVKM, per germline. CDR3 DNA: TGTGCCAGCACCTGGGTACAGGGGAACCGAGCTTTCTTT. This sequence encodes CASTWVQGNRAFF.

CDR3 sequence (DNA): TGCGCCAGCAGCCGCCTAGGGACAGGGGGGGAAAAACTGTTTTTT. Translation gives CASSRLGTGGEKLFF. The rearrangement links TRBV4-3 to TRBJ1-4; 11 bases are a match to TRBD1. Germline V gene sequence: CDR1 LGHNA, CDR2 YSLEER. The CDR3 is made up of 15 amino acids. Trimming at V came to 4 bases and at J to 8 bases, leaving 6 bases not matched to a gene.

The chain links TRBV27 to TRBJ1-2; 7 nucleotides line up with TRBD1. Germline values: CDR1 MNHEY, CDR2 SMNVEV (reference sequence). The V and J ends lost 6 bases and 8 bases, in that order; junction bases with no gene match: 6. This CDR3 spans 12 amino acids. The chain's CDR3 is CASSDRAVGYTF. The CDR3 nucleotides read TGTGCCAGCAGCGACAGGGCAGTCGGCTACACCTTC.

The chain is built from TRBV7-2 and TRBJ1-2; D is perhaps TRBD1 (5 bases). Trimming removed 1 base at V and 3 bases at J, with 12 bases between. The germline CDR1 and CDR2 sequences are SGHTA and FQGNSA. CDR3 size: 15 residues. The CDR3 coding sequence is TGTGCCAGCAGCTTAGACGCAGGGAGAGACTATGGCTACACCTTC. Residues: CASSLDAGRDYGYTF. The entire variable domain, with the rest obtained from reference TRBV7-2 and TRBJ1-2, is as follows: GAGVSQSPSNKVTEKGKDVELRCDPISGHTALYWYRQSLGQGLEFLIYFQGNSAPDKSGLPSDRFSAERTGGSVSTLTIQRTQQEDSAVYLCASSLDAGRDYGYTFGSGTRLTVV.

The J gene is TRBJ2-1, the V gene TRBV5-1; 7 bases are shared with TRBD2. J gave up 6 bases and V 2 bases, and 2 bases lay outside the gene matches. Germline CDR1 and CDR2: SGHRS and YFSETQ. The CDR3 extends over 13 amino acids. The CDR3 sequence is CASSLTGGNEQFF. For the CDR3, the DNA is TGCGCCAGCAGCTTAACGGGGGGCAATGAGCAGTTCTTC. The variable domain in full, with the rest retrieved from reference TRBV5-1 and TRBJ2-1, is KAGVTQTPRYLIKTRGQQVTLSCSPISGHRSVSWYQQTPGQGLQFLFEYFSETQRNKGNFPGRFSGRQFSNSRSEMNVSTLELGDSALYLCASSLTGGNEQFFGPGTRLTVL.

The chain recombines TRBV24-1 with TRBJ2-3; the D gene is possibly TRBD2 (5 bases). Germline CDR1 is KGHDR and CDR2 is SFDVKD. Trimming removed 3 bases from V and 5 bases from J, with 11 bases in between. There are 14 residues in the CDR3. CDR3 bases: TGTGCCACCAGTGATATTGCGGGTCAAGATACGCAGTATTTT. Residues: CATSDIAGQDTQYF.

The chain links TRBV5-1 to TRBJ2-5, with 7 bases matching TRBD2. V was pared by 6 bases and J by 5 bases, with 7 bases of the junction left unmatched. This CDR3 is 13 amino acids long. Germline CDR1 is SGHRS and CDR2 is YFSETQ. The CDR3 nucleotides read TGCGCCAGCATTGGGGGGGATCAGGAGACCCAGTACTTC. It codes for CASIGGDQETQYF.

The gene calls are TRBV28 and TRBJ1-4, with 7 bases lining up with TRBD1. The V gene's germline CDR1 is MDHEN and CDR2 SYDVKM. The CDR3 length is 14 residues. The ends lost 4 bases at V and 5 bases at J; junction bases unmatched: 4. The CDR3 protein is CASSSPGQNEKLFF. CDR3 DNA sequence: TGTGCCAGCAGTTCTCCGGGACAGAATGAAAAACTGTTTTTT.

This clone was seen just once. The chain recombines TRBV9 with TRBJ1-3; 9 bases match TRBD1. V shed 3 bases, J shed 4 bases, and the junction held 8 bases outside the gene matches. The CDR3 length is 16 residues. Germline assignment: CDR1 SGDLS and CDR2 YYNGEE. The CDR3 sequence is CASSGGTGLGGNTIYF. In DNA form, the CDR3 reads TGTGCCAGCAGCGGGGGGACAGGGTTAGGAGGAAACACCATATATTTT.

This chain links TRBV6-6 with TRBJ2-7; 7 nucleotides agree with TRBD1. V lost 8 bases to trimming and J lost 0 bases; unmatched junction nucleotides: 10. The CDR3 spans 15 residues. In germline, CDR1 is MNHNY, CDR2 SVGAGI (reference sequence). Here the CDR3 reads CASLIPTGSSYEQYF. Written as DNA, the CDR3 is TGTGCCAGCTTAATACCGACAGGGAGCTCCTACGAGCAGTACTTC.

The chain recombines TRBV6-5 with TRBJ2-1; 7 positions match TRBD2. After removal of 5 bases from V and 5 bases from J, the junction contained 0 bases not matched to a gene. The CDR3 length is 12 residues. The V gene's germline CDR1 is MNHEY and CDR2 SVGAGI. Here the CDR3 DNA reads TGTGCCAGCAGTCGGGGGGACAATGAGCAGTTCTTC. Protein: CASSRGDNEQFF.

The chain is built from TRBV12-3 or TRBV12-4 and TRBJ1-3; D gene uncertain. The CDR3 extends over 13 amino acids. V lost 7 bases and J 0 bases, leaving 7 bases between the germline ends. This chain's CDR3 is CASKQSSGNTIYF. In nucleotides, the CDR3 is TGTGCCAGCAAGCAAAGCTCTGGAAACACCATATATTTT.

The J gene is TRBJ1-2, the V gene TRBV19; D uncertain. Germline CDR1 is LNHDA and CDR2 is SQIVND (reference sequence). The CDR3 sequence is 13 residues long. Trimming cost V 3 bases and J 4 bases, with 9 bases left between them. CDR3: CASSIPEGYGYTF. The CDR3 coding sequence is TGTGCCAGTAGTATCCCCGAGGGCTATGGCTACACCTTC.

The chain uses TRBV30 and TRBJ2-2; D may be TRBD2 (5 bases). CDR1 is GTSNPN and CDR2 is SVGIG in the germline V gene (reference sequence). The CDR3 spans 13 residues. V was trimmed by 4 bases and J by 1 base, leaving 7 bases between them. The CDR3 DNA sequence: TGTGCCTGGAAGGACTGGAACACCGGGGAGCTGTTTTTT. This codes for CAWKDWNTGELFF.

The CDR3: CASYGRNTEAFF. The CDR3 nucleotides are TGCGCCAGCTATGGACGTAACACTGAAGCTTTCTTT. The genes are TRBV5-1 and TRBJ1-1, with D uncertain. The germline V gene encodes CDR1 SGHRS and CDR2 YFSETQ. Trimming shortened V by 7 bases and J by 2 bases, and 9 bases separated the two germline ends. There are 12 residues in the CDR3.

The CDR3 nucleotides are TGTGCCTGGAGTAGCGGGGCTACGGTAGATACGCAGTATTTT. Translated, it gives CAWSSGATVDTQYF. J is TRBJ2-3 and V is TRBV30; 7 nucleotides line up with TRBD2. This CDR3 contains 14 residues. V was pared by 2 bases and J by 5 bases, with 7 bases of the junction left unmatched. Germline CDR1 and CDR2: GTSNPN and SVGIG (reference sequence).

This chain uses TRBV6-1 with TRBJ1-5, with unresolved D. The CDR3 is 12 residues long. CDR1 and CDR2 (germline): MNHNS, SASEGT. V was shortened by 3 bases and J by 6 bases, with 6 bases between the two germline ends. This CDR3 reads CASSEDGQPQHF. For the CDR3, the DNA is TGTGCCAGCAGTGAGGACGGTCAGCCCCAGCATTTT.

This chain uses TRBV9 with TRBJ2-3; D gene ambiguous. The V gene lost 0 bases and the J gene lost 4 bases, with 12 bases spanning the gap. Germline V gene data show CDR1 as SGDLS and CDR2 as YYNGEE. The CDR3 is 15 residues long. The CDR3 spells CASSVGAYRADTQYF. As DNA, the CDR3 is TGTGCCAGCAGCGTAGGAGCGTATAGAGCAGATACGCAGTATTTT.